The rows below give T cell receptor beta chains drawn from one sample of a study of blood T cell repertoires in COVID-19. Sequencing used immunoSEQ multiplex PCR; TCRdb keeps in-frame clones, though not all of them. The data contain about 70,000 clones, approximately 83% of them singletons. Sequenced sample: peripheral blood. The receptors originated from a human donor in a cohort sampled during active COVID-19. Each CDR3 is given with its conserved first and last residue. Each record gives: clone size, V gene, CDR3 protein. The size entry is marked missing in some rows and otherwise reads once, few, many or a size class.

clone size: few; V gene: TRBV5-1; CDR3 protein: CASTLDTTGPNTEAFF
clone size: -; V gene: TRBV7-2; CDR3 protein: CASSLSDGRAAYF
clone size: -; V gene: TRBV30; CDR3 protein: CGLRDREGTEAFF
clone size: -; V gene: TRBV2; CDR3 protein: CASRRRQGANTEAFF
clone size: few; V gene: TRBV6-5; CDR3 protein: CASSYQDPYGRPQHF
clone size: -; V gene: TRBV24-1; CDR3 protein: CATGASGGLGELFF
clone size: -; V gene: TRBV5-6; CDR3 protein: CASSPNRVGSGELFF
clone size: -; V gene: TRBV2; CDR3 protein: CASRQTAFTSTDTQYF
clone size: -; V gene: TRBV5-4; CDR3 protein: CASSPDKYEQYF
clone size: few; V gene: TRBV2; CDR3 protein: CASSVAGSGIYEQYF
clone size: -; V gene: TRBV18; CDR3 protein: CASSLQTSSNYGYTF
clone size: -; V gene: TRBV2; CDR3 protein: CASSDQGIYGYTF
clone size: -; V gene: TRBV5-6; CDR3 protein: CASSYQGRPDTQYF
clone size: -; V gene: TRBV7-2; CDR3 protein: CASSLAGTGAEKLFF
clone size: -; V gene: TRBV18; CDR3 protein: CASSPVGRTDTQYF
clone size: -; V gene: TRBV5-4; CDR3 protein: CASSLAYGTGLAYNSPLHF
clone size: -; V gene: TRBV21-1; CDR3 protein: CARLINPGYNEQFF
clone size: -; V gene: TRBV6-2/TRBV6-3; CDR3 protein: CASRPGPKGDTGELFF
clone size: -; V gene: TRBV18; CDR3 protein: CASSQDNSGANVLTF
clone size: -; V gene: TRBV5-4; CDR3 protein: CASSPGLGLATDTQYF
clone size: once; V gene: TRBV5-1; CDR3 protein: CASSFTGGSYEQYF
clone size: -; V gene: TRBV9; CDR3 protein: CASSEGLAGYEQYF
clone size: -; V gene: TRBV10-3; CDR3 protein: CAISDLGGNEKLFF
clone size: -; V gene: TRBV6-2/TRBV6-3; CDR3 protein: CASSYRGPRSSGANVLTF
clone size: -; V gene: TRBV5-4; CDR3 protein: CASSLVLTSGVMTQYF
clone size: few; V gene: TRBV28; CDR3 protein: CASSGGGSTEAFF
clone size: -; V gene: TRBV5-8; CDR3 protein: CASSLFGTGRNTIYF
clone size: -; V gene: TRBV2; CDR3 protein: CASSETASLAKNIQYF
clone size: -; V gene: TRBV24-1; CDR3 protein: CATSDSGVSYNEQFF
clone size: -; V gene: TRBV4-2; CDR3 protein: CASSTSGGRTAAVDTQYF
clone size: -; V gene: TRBV24-1; CDR3 protein: CATSGEGERFYEQYF
clone size: -; V gene: TRBV29-1; CDR3 protein: CSASPGGGHEETQYF